A selection of T cell receptor beta chains follows, all from one sample in a study of cytomegalovirus exposure and HLA in healthy donors. Measured with immunoSEQ multiplex PCR; TCRdb has only the in-frame clones, and not every one. The table shows 170,000 or so clones, with 83% occurring only once. Input material: PBMCs. Every receptor here comes from a man aged 45-60 years in good health and CMV-seronegative. The CDR3 runs from the conserved cysteine through the conserved F or W. D genes are given only for firm matches. Not every row has a clone size; where given, it reads once, few, many or a size class.

clone_size,j_call,d_call,cdr3_length,v_call,cdr3_aa,cdr3_nt
.,TRBJ1-2,TRBD1,16,TRBV7-2,CASSLSRTGLVYGYTF,TGTGCCAGCAGCTTATCTCGGACAGGGCTCGTTTATGGCTACACCTTC
.,TRBJ2-1,.,15,TRBV18,CASSRTGGEGNEQFF,TGTGCCAGCTCACGGACGGGGGGCGAGGGCAATGAGCAGTTCTTC
.,TRBJ1-2,.,13,TRBV19,CASSIRQAGGYTF,TGTGCCAGTAGTATCCGGCAGGCGGGAGGCTACACCTTC
.,TRBJ2-1,TRBD2,20,TRBV5-5,CASSLRLGTSGVLSYNEQFF,TGTGCCAGCAGCTTGCGCCTCGGGACTAGCGGGGTACTCTCCTACAATGAGCAGTTCTTC
.,TRBJ2-6,TRBD1,19,TRBV9,CASSVGLGQEGSGANVLTF,TGTGCCAGCAGCGTAGGCCTAGGACAGGAAGGCTCTGGGGCCAACGTCCTGACTTTC
.,TRBJ1-5,TRBD1,16,TRBV7-2,CASSLESGGSNQPQHF,TGTGCCAGCAGCTTAGAGTCAGGGGGAAGCAATCAGCCCCAGCATTTT
.,TRBJ1-5,.,15,TRBV5-1,CASSLAGLSNQPQHF,TGCGCCAGCAGCTTGGCGGGACTTAGCAATCAGCCCCAGCATTTT
.,TRBJ2-7,TRBD2,13,TRBV28,CLTWGGSLTKPNF,TGTCTGACTTGGGGCGGGAGTCTAACCAAGCCAAACTTC
.,TRBJ1-5,TRBD1,16,TRBV2,CASSGPGTGNNQPQHF,TGTGCCAGCAGTGGGCCCGGGACAGGGAACAATCAGCCCCAGCATTTT
.,TRBJ1-1,TRBD1,16,TRBV15,CATSRGTGGFRTEAFF,TGTGCCACCAGCAGGGGGACAGGGGGATTCCGCACTGAAGCTTTCTTT
.,TRBJ2-7,.,15,TRBV5-1,CASSSQGLPSYEQYF,TGCGCCAGCAGCTCTCAGGGGCTCCCCTCCTACGAGCAGTACTTC
.,TRBJ1-5,.,16,TRBV4-1,CASSQGGRGAGQPQHF,TGCGCCAGCAGCCAGGGGGGGCGTGGGGCCGGTCAGCCCCAGCATTTT
.,TRBJ2-7,.,13,TRBV7-8,CASSHGRGIEQYF,TGTGCCAGCAGCCACGGACGGGGGATCGAGCAGTACTTC
.,TRBJ1-4,TRBD1,16,TRBV6-1,CASSEIKGAVNEKLFF,TGTGCCAGCAGTGAAATCAAGGGGGCGGTTAATGAAAAACTGTTTTTT
.,TRBJ2-2,TRBD1,16,TRBV7-8,CASSLADRGRAGELFF,TGTGCCAGCAGCTTGGCAGACAGGGGGCGGGCCGGGGAGCTGTTTTTT
.,TRBJ2-7,.,12,TRBV6-5,CASSTPGYEQYF,TGTGCCAGCAGCACTCCGGGATACGAGCAGTACTTC
.,TRBJ2-7,TRBD2,15,TRBV4-2,CASSQRTSGDYEQYF,TGTGCCAGCAGCCAAAGGACTAGCGGGGACTACGAGCAGTACTTC
few,TRBJ2-4,.,15,TRBV4-2,CASSQTGIRGDIQYF,TGTGCCAGCAGCCAAACGGGGATTCGTGGAGACATTCAGTACTTC
.,TRBJ1-5,.,15,TRBV6-5,CASSSYLGGDQPQHF,TGTGCCAGCAGTTCCTATCTCGGGGGAGATCAGCCCCAGCATTTT
.,TRBJ2-4,.,16,TRBV4-2,CASSQALTAPLNIQYF,TGTGCCAGCAGCCAAGCTTTGACAGCACCGTTGAACATTCAGTACTTC
.,TRBJ1-2,.,17,TRBV19,CASSTIRNPGINYGYTF,TGTGCCAGTAGTACGATCAGAAACCCAGGGATTAACTATGGCTACACCTTC
.,TRBJ1-5,TRBD1,14,TRBV6-5,CASRGQGINQPQHF,TGTGCCAGCAGAGGACAGGGAATCAATCAGCCCCAGCATTTT
.,TRBJ1-1,TRBD1,15,TRBV7-2,CASSTQQGAGTEAFF,TGTGCCAGCAGCACACAACAGGGGGCTGGCACTGAAGCTTTCTTT
.,TRBJ2-1,.,11,TRBV7-2,CATRGEHEQFF,TGTGCCACCCGGGGAGAGCATGAGCAGTTCTTC
once,TRBJ1-4,TRBD1,15,TRBV7-9,CASSPGTGGGEKLFF,TGTGCCAGCAGCCCGGGGACAGGGGGCGGTGAAAAACTGTTTTTT
.,TRBJ1-1,TRBD1,17,TRBV18,CASSPGDRALPGTEAFF,TGTGCCAGCTCACCGGGCGACAGGGCCCTTCCGGGGACTGAAGCTTTCTTT
.,TRBJ2-7,.,15,TRBV15,CATSRVAGPSYEQYF,TGTGCCACCAGCAGAGTAGCCGGTCCCTCCTACGAGCAGTACTTC
.,TRBJ2-1,.,14,TRBV7-2,CASRSAWGPAEQFF,TGTGCCAGCAGATCCGCGTGGGGCCCGGCGGAGCAGTTCTTC
.,TRBJ2-2,TRBD2,14,TRBV7-2,CASKLAGENWELFF,TGTGCCAGCAAACTAGCGGGAGAAAACTGGGAGCTGTTTTTT
.,TRBJ2-2,TRBD1,19,TRBV6-1,CASSGIPGQGNSYTGELFF,TGTGCCAGCAGTGGAATACCGGGACAGGGGAATTCGTACACCGGGGAGCTGTTTTTT
.,TRBJ2-6,TRBD1,16,TRBV15,CATSRKTGVGANVLTF,TGTGCCACCAGCAGGAAAACAGGGGTCGGGGCCAACGTCCTGACTTTC
.,TRBJ2-6,.,17,TRBV18,CASSPMTARAGANVLTF,TGTGCCAGCTCACCCATGACAGCTCGCGCTGGGGCCAACGTCCTGACTTTC
.,TRBJ2-5,TRBD1,16,TRBV19,CASSTLGTAKQETQYF,TGTGCCAGTAGTACCTTAGGGACAGCCAAACAAGAGACCCAGTACTTC